The clone carrying this T cell receptor beta chain was seen only a few times. Antigen: not known. The junction shows a germline mismatch at one end, possibly a read error. This record belongs to a study of blood T cells in healthy people across ages. Study results and limitations: Measured against age, TCR beta diversity per million T cells decreased in a roughly linear manner. There was a strong correlation between TCR beta diversity and naive T cell percentage.

Looked up from germline, CDR1 is SGHRS and CDR2 is YFSETQ. The length of the CDR3 is 17 residues. The authors ran a second PCR of about 6 to 11 cycles using a sample-barcoded 5' primer and a J-beta primer mix. MiXCR was run by TCRdb on the 5' RACE reads, yielding one entry per CDR3 protein. The sample includes about 540,000 distinct CDR3 sequences, nearly 25% of them seen just once. The same data also contributed to another study, on T cells of mothers and their children. That study reports: It was through the M1S primer of the second PCR that sample barcodes and 2-4 random nucleotides were added.

The chain carries TRBV5-1 and TRBJ2-3; TRBD1 matches 9 bases. Material: blood. The sequence was obtained from a boy younger than 18 in good health. As DNA, the CDR3 is TGCGCCAGCAGCGCTGGGCCGGGACAGGGATACACAGATGCGCAGTATTTT. The encoded protein is CASSAGPGQGYTDAQYF. Supplemented by reference TRBV5-1 and TRBJ2-3, the full variable domain reads KAGVTQTPRYLIKTRGQQVTLSCSPISGHRSVSWYQQTPGQGLQFLFEYFSETQRNKGNFPGRFSGRQFSNSRSEMNVSTLELGDSALYLCASSAGPGQGYTDAQYFGPGTRLTVL.